This T cell receptor (beta chain) was captured by sequencing in a study of T cell responses to AZD1222 COVID-19 vaccine. Study in general: Whether given at about 4 or about 12 weeks, second doses were pooled.

The CDR3 runs to 13 residues. Germline V CDR1 and CDR2: LNHDA, SQIVND (reference sequence). V dropped 6 bases and J dropped 5; count of bases not matched to a gene: 5. As regards this clone: Its specificity is unknown.

Here immunoSEQ multiplex PCR was the method, and the copy in TCRdb shows in-frame clones only, minus some. The data contain some 98,000 clones, around nine tenths of them singletons. Study-level findings and limits: The study reported that nearly half of spike-specific TCRs target unmutated variant regions. Spike-specific TCR breadth and depth both grew after two AZD1222 doses. The peak T cell response came first, and repertoires were sampled only after it.

This sequence joins TRBV19 and TRBJ2-7, with 9 bases that match TRBD1. The receptor comes from an adult in good health. The specimen comprised peripheral blood, sampled on day 0 of AZD1222 vaccination. Here the CDR3 reads CASRDRGFNEQYF. The CDR3, as DNA: TGTGCCAGTAGGGACAGGGGCTTTAACGAGCAGTACTTC. Combining the CDR3 with reference TRBV19 and TRBJ2-7 gives the whole variable domain DGGITQSPKYLFRKEGQNVTLSCEQNLNHDAMYWYRQDPGQGLRLIYYSQIVNDFQKGDIAEGYSVSREKKESFPLTVTSAQKNPTAFYLCASRDRGFNEQYFGPGTRLTVT.